This T cell receptor (beta chain) was sequenced for a study of beta chain features in type 1 diabetes. Study details: Taken together, all samples contributed some 100 million examined sorted cells.

Broader study findings: Shorter TCRB CDR3s, moderately but significantly so, were found in Type 1 diabetes patients in all four CD4+ subsets.

Note on this clone: Antigen specificity is unknown. A read error may account for a junction end that differs from germline.

TCRB transcripts that were expressed got sequenced, as all of the isolated RNA had been reverse transcribed. Sequencing was performed with immunoSEQ multiplex PCR; in TCRdb, only in-frame clones are kept and a portion is missing. The repertoire holds roughly 340,000 clones, with roughly 12% as singletons. The sequenced material came from naive CD4+ T cells from blood. This clonotype originated in a woman between 18 and 30 years old with type 1 diabetes.

CDR3 loop: CASSQDLGGHYGYTF. CDR3 bases: TGCGCCAGCAGCCAAGATCTGGGCGGGCACTATGGCTACACCTTC. The gene calls are TRBV5-4 and TRBJ1-2; no clear D. CDR3 length equals 15 residues. Germline V gives CDR1 SGHNT, CDR2 YYREEE (reference sequence).